This T cell receptor beta chain was captured by sequencing in a study of blood T cell repertoires in COVID-19 (dated by TCRdb to the early 2020s). Background for the entire study: Samples from collaborators originated in the United States, Italy and Spain and spanned both the acute and convalescent phases of COVID-19. Sample metadata almost always included a de-identified subject ID, COVID-19 status, age in years and sex. The repertoires were released in a freely available public database intended as a resource for research on the immune response to SARS-CoV-2. The samples were drawn from two sources: the first 160 participants of the ongoing ImmuneRACE study, and 1,200 or so subjects contributed by 6 global collaborators. Subjects who had been exposed to COVID-19, were actively infected with it, or had recovered from it provided the deeply sampled blood TCRbeta repertoires that made up the dataset. The material from the prospective study consisted of cDNA or gDNA derived from T cells, B-cell-depleted T cells, or PBMCs. Where HLA class I and class II types were available, the types were taken from metadata supplied by the sample provider, not from assay-based typing. Study-wide conclusions, independent of this receptor: Clinical and demographic metadata were provided uncurated, with the amount varying by source and participant.

TCRbeta CDR3 regions were amplified from genomic DNA using the immunoSEQ Assay, a bias-controlled multiplex PCR. In the paper's pipeline: The number of nucleated cells in each sample was estimated from the amplification of reference gene primers within the assay. To quantify the absolute abundance of each unique TCRbeta CDR3 rearrangement, sequence reads were collapsed and filtered. For each sample, productive Simpson clonality was calculated as the square root of Simpson's diversity index across productive rearrangements. TCRdb retrieved this table from immuneACCESS and kept in-frame rearrangements only. Not all clones are present; in checked studies, unresolved V genes account for under half, and no reason is known for the remainder. That table furnishes V, J and clone size, whereas the DNA furnished D and trimming. The sample includes about 400,000 clones, with 88% observed a single time. Roughly 1.9% of the sample goes to the ten largest clones.

Enrolling through a virtual design, the prospective study's participants ranged in age from roughly 18 to 95 years and lived across roughly 23 United States geographic areas. In the prospective study, cohorts were assigned on the basis of participant-reported clinical history obtained from a screening survey and a study questionnaire. In the prospective study, whole blood, serum and a nasopharyngeal or oropharyngeal swab were collected from each participant by mobile phlebotomists. Prospective study participants could optionally give additional blood draws and questionnaires over an approximately 2-month period. Blood samples from the prospective study were shipped frozen or at room temperature prior to DNA extraction. The CDR3 measures 12 amino acids from cysteine to phenylalanine. Of all the DNA, just the CDR3 is kept, 36 bases in frame from base 1. The V and J ends are trimmed by 5 bases and 5 bases, leaving 9 bases between them. Based on the germline V gene, the CDR1 and CDR2 sequences are SNHLY and FYNNEI.

Concerning this clone itself: Its antigen remains unidentified. Base-call qualities are not available, and no considerably larger clone is one nucleotide away.

Sequenced material: PBMCs or T cells enriched from blood (not recorded which). In this chain, TRBV2 is recombined with TRBJ1-2; a tentative D match to TRBD1 spans 6 bases. This receptor was identified in a woman in her thirties or forties with acute COVID-19. The CDR3 region reads CASSYREYGYTF. The base sequence is TGTGCCAGCAGTTACAGGGAGTATGGCTACACCTTC.